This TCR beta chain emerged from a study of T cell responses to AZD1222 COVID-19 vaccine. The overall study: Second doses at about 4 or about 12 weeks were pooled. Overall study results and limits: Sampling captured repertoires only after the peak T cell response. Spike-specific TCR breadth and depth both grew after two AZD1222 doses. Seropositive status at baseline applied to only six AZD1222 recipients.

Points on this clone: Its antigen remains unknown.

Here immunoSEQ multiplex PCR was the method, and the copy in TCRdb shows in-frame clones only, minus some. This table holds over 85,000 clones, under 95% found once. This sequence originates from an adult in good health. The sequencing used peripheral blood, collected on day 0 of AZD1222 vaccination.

The CDR3 reads CASSRTGGNEKLFF. In DNA form, the CDR3 reads TGTGCCAGCAGCAGGACAGGGGGAAATGAAAAACTGTTTTTT. The V and J genes are TRBV6-5 and TRBJ1-4; 10 nucleotides agree with TRBD1. The CDR3 extends over 14 amino acids. Germline lookup yields CDR1 MNHEY and CDR2 SVGAGI. Germline trimming cut 6 bases from V and 5 bases from J; bases unmatched to any gene: 3.